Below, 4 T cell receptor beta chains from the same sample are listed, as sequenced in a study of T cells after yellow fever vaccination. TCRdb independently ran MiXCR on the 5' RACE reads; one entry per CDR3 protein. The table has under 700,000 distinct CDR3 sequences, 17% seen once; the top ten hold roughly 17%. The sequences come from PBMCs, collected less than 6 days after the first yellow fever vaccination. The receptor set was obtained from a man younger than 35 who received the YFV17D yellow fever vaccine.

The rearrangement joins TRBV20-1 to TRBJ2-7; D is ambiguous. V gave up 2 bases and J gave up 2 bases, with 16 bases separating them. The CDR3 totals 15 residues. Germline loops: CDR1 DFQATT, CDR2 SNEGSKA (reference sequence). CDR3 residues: CSARPLDLATYEQYF. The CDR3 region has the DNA TGCAGTGCTAGACCCCTTGACTTGGCAACCTACGAGCAGTACTTC.

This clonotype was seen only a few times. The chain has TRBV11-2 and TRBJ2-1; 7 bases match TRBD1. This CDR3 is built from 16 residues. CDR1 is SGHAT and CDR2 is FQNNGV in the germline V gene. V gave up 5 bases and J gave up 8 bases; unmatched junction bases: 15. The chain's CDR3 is CASSPRGSGGGDEQFF. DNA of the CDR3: TGTGCCAGCAGCCCAAGGGGGTCAGGGGGTGGGGATGAGCAGTTCTTC.

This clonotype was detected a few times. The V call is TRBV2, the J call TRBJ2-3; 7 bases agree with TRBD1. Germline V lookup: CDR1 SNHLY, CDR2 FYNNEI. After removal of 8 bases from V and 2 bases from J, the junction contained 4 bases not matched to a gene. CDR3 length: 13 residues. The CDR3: CASEQGFTDTQYF. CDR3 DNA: TGTGCCAGCGAACAGGGGTTCACAGATACGCAGTATTTT.

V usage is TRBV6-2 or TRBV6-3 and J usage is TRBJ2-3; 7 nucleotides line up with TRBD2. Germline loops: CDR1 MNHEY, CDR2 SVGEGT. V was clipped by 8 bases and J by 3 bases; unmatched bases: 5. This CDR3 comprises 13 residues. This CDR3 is CASGRSGTDTQYF. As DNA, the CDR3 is TGTGCCAGCGGGCGTAGCGGGACAGATACGCAGTATTTT.